This passage covers 21 T cell receptor beta chains from one sample sequenced in a study of blood T cell repertoires in COVID-19. The method was immunoSEQ multiplex PCR; TCRdb's version includes in-frame clones alone and lacks a portion of them. The sample has about 47,000 clones, around 85% seen once. The sequenced sample consisted of peripheral blood. Every receptor here comes from a middle-aged man with acute or convalescent COVID-19.

The chain joins TRBV11-2 to TRBJ2-7; 8 bases are a match to TRBD1. The CDR3 is 16 amino acids. V lost 3 bases, J lost 6 bases, and 13 bases stayed unmatched. CDR1 and CDR2 from the germline V gene are SGHAT and FQNNGV. The CDR3 nucleotides are TGTGCCAGCAGCTTCGCCCTGACAGGGGCTTGGGGCGAGCAGTACTTC. Encoded protein: CASSFALTGAWGEQYF. The complete variable domain, with remaining parts taken from reference TRBV11-2 and TRBJ2-7, reads EAGVAQSPRYKIIEKRQSVAFWCNPISGHATLYWYQQILGQGPKLLIQFQNNGVVDDSQLPKDRFSAERLKGVDSTLKIQPAKLEDSAVYLCASSFALTGAWGEQYFGPGTRLTVT.

CDR3 nucleotides: TGCGCCAGCAGCTTGGCAGTTGCCTCCTACAATGAGCAGTTCTTC. Amino acid sequence: CASSLAVASYNEQFF. The gene calls are TRBV5-1 and TRBJ2-1; no clear D. CDR3 length: 15 residues. Per the germline V gene, CDR1 is SGHRS and CDR2 is YFSETQ. Between the trimmed V and J ends, which lost 0 bases and 0 bases, there was a span of 7 bases.

This chain joins TRBV19 and TRBJ1-4, with 7 bases lining up with TRBD1. Germline CDR1 and CDR2: LNHDA and SQIVND (reference sequence). The CDR3 is made up of 15 amino acids. Trimming removed 5 bases from V and 1 base from J; junction bases left unmatched: 4. The CDR3 region is CASSWAGGTNEKLFF. The DNA for the CDR3 is TGTGCCAGTAGTTGGGCAGGGGGAACTAATGAAAAACTGTTTTTT.

The chain is built from TRBV29-1 and TRBJ2-1; 8 nucleotides match TRBD2. CDR3 length: 15 residues. Unmatched junction bases numbered 5, after V lost 4 bases and J lost 0 bases. From germline, CDR1 is SQVTM and CDR2 ANQGSEA. CDR3 sequence reads: CSVAQRGSSYNEQFF. The CDR3 nucleotides are TGCAGCGTTGCCCAGCGGGGGAGCTCCTACAATGAGCAGTTCTTC.

This chain uses TRBV19 with TRBJ1-2; D gene unclear. V was shortened by 1 base and J by 2 bases, with 5 bases between the two germline ends. The CDR3 loop spans 13 amino acids. Per germline, CDR1 LNHDA and CDR2 SQIVND (reference sequence). CDR3 bases: TGTGCCAGTAGTATAGTTTCGAACTATGGCTACACCTTC. This translates into CASSIVSNYGYTF.

The rearrangement joins TRBV6-6 to TRBJ1-3; D is unresolved. The germline V and J ends were trimmed by 5 bases and 0 bases, with 8 bases remaining between them. Germline lookup yields CDR1 MNHNY and CDR2 SVGAGI (reference sequence). The CDR3 consists of 14 residues. CDR3 DNA sequence: TGTGCCAGCAGTCCTTCGGGCTCTGGAAACACCATATATTTT. Its protein product is CASSPSGSGNTIYF.

The J gene is TRBJ1-1, the V gene TRBV6-5, with no clear D. Germline V gene sequence: CDR1 MNHEY, CDR2 SVGAGI. The V end was cut by 8 bases, the J end by 4 bases, with 14 bases between. The CDR3 is 13 residues long. The CDR3, as DNA: TGTGCCAGCCACCCGAGTATACCCACTGAAGCTTTCTTT. Translating gives CASHPSIPTEAFF.

The J gene is TRBJ2-7, the V gene TRBV19, with TRBD1 matching 7 bases. With V trimmed by 4 bases and J by 2 bases, 8 bases remained unmatched. Germline loops: CDR1 LNHDA, CDR2 SQIVND (reference sequence). The CDR3 runs 15 residues. The CDR3 sequence is CASSTIQGMAYEQYF. The CDR3 bases are TGTGCCAGTAGTACGATACAGGGGATGGCCTACGAGCAGTACTTC.

The chain employs TRBV6-2 or TRBV6-3 and TRBJ2-1, with D possibly matching TRBD2 (7 bases). Germline CDR1 MNHEY, CDR2 SVGEGT. Deletions cut 0 bases from V and 1 base from J, with 10 bases between. The CDR3 has 16 amino acids. The CDR3 DNA is TGTGCCAGCAGTTACTCGAGGGGGGGGTCCTACAATGAGCAGTTCTTC. This gives the protein CASSYSRGGSYNEQFF.

The rearrangement links TRBV20-1 to TRBJ2-5, with TRBD1 as a possible D gene (5 bases). V gave up 6 bases and J gave up 8 bases, with 13 bases separating them. The germline V gene encodes CDR1 DFQATT and CDR2 SNEGSKA (reference sequence). The CDR3 length is 11 residues. CDR3 bases: TGCAGTGCCCTAGGGGCCGAAACCCAGTACTTC. It specifies CSALGAETQYF.

This sequence joins TRBV27 and TRBJ1-2; 8 nucleotides align to TRBD1. The CDR3 is 16 residues long. Germline CDR1 MNHEY, CDR2 SMNVEV (reference sequence). J lost 0 bases, V lost 5 bases, and 8 bases had no gene match. As DNA, the CDR3 is TGTGCCAGCAGTATGTCAGGGGGCTTCCCTAACTATGGCTACACCTTC. Translated: CASSMSGGFPNYGYTF.

V and J are TRBV7-6 and TRBJ2-3, with a possible D match to TRBD2 (7 bases). Deletions cut 0 bases from V and 1 base from J, with 11 bases between. In germline, CDR1 is SGHVS, CDR2 FNYEAQ. CDR3 length: 16 residues. The CDR3 sequence: CASSLAGGPGTDTQYF. The CDR3 DNA reads as TGTGCCAGCAGCTTAGCGGGGGGGCCCGGCACAGATACGCAGTATTTT.

The rearrangement links TRBV7-9 to TRBJ2-4, with 9 bases aligning to TRBD2. Germline V gives CDR1 SEHNR, CDR2 FQNEAQ (reference sequence). Germline trimming cut 5 bases from V and 3 bases from J; bases unmatched to any gene: 14. CDR3 length equals 18 residues. The CDR3 region is CASSPGAGGPVNKNIQYF. The CDR3 DNA reads TGTGCCAGCAGCCCCGGGGCGGGGGGGCCGGTGAACAAAAACATTCAGTACTTC.

This chain links TRBV19 with TRBJ2-7, with TRBD2 as a possible D gene (6 bases). Germline-derived CDR1 and CDR2 are LNHDA and SQIVND (reference sequence). This CDR3 is 15 amino acids long. The V gene lost 3 bases and the J gene lost 2 bases, with 14 bases spanning the gap. The CDR3 loop is CASSISGDVAYEQYF. The CDR3 DNA is TGTGCCAGTAGTATTTCGGGGGACGTCGCCTACGAGCAGTACTTC. Complete variable domain (other parts from reference TRBV19 and TRBJ2-7): DGGITQSPKYLFRKEGQNVTLSCEQNLNHDAMYWYRQDPGQGLRLIYYSQIVNDFQKGDIAEGYSVSREKKESFPLTVTSAQKNPTAFYLCASSISGDVAYEQYFGPGTRLTVT.

The chain uses TRBV7-9 and TRBJ1-5; 7 bases agree with TRBD1. CDR3 size: 17 residues. Germline V gene lookup returns CDR1 SEHNR and CDR2 FQNEAQ (reference sequence). Unmatched junction bases numbered 10, after V lost 5 bases and J lost 0 bases. In nucleotides, the CDR3 is TGTGCCAGCAGCCCCGATTCCGGGACAGATAGCAATCAGCCCCAGCATTTT. It yields the protein CASSPDSGTDSNQPQHF.

The CDR3 spells CASRAFPTDTQYF. The CDR3, as DNA: TGTGCCAGCAGGGCTTTCCCCACAGATACGCAGTATTTT. The rearrangement joins TRBV2 to TRBJ2-3; D is uncertain. This CDR3 is 13 amino acids long. Germline lookup yields CDR1 SNHLY and CDR2 FYNNEI. Trimming took off 6 bases at V and 2 bases at J, with 9 bases between the two ends.

This chain uses TRBV24-1 with TRBJ2-5; 8 bases line up with TRBD1. The germline CDR1 and CDR2 sequences are KGHDR and SFDVKD. This CDR3 contains 15 residues. Germline trimming cut 6 bases from V and 5 bases from J; bases unmatched to any gene: 10. CDR3 nucleotides: TGTGCCACCAGTAAGGGGCAGGGGGCGTTTGAGACCCAGTACTTC. This translates into CATSKGQGAFETQYF.

The gene calls are TRBV7-9 and TRBJ1-3; 7 bases fit TRBD1. CDR1 and CDR2 (germline): SEHNR, FQNEAQ (reference sequence). The V gene end was trimmed by 3 bases and the J gene end by 2 bases; junction bases not matched to a gene: 4. The CDR3 is 15 amino acids. The CDR3 is CASSFVGTAGNTIYF. As DNA, the CDR3 is TGTGCCAGCAGCTTCGTCGGGACAGCTGGAAACACCATATATTTT.

This chain uses TRBV15 with TRBJ1-2, with TRBD1 matching 9 bases. V lost 5 bases and J lost 5; bases outside the gene matches: 6. This CDR3 spans 14 amino acids. Germline CDR1 LNHNV, CDR2 YYDKDF (reference sequence). CDR3: CATSFTGGGYGYTF. CDR3 coding DNA: TGTGCCACCAGCTTTACAGGGGGCGGGTATGGCTACACCTTC.

V gene TRBV10-1 combines with J gene TRBJ2-3, with 10 positions matching TRBD1. The CDR3 consists of 17 residues. Trimming at V came to 4 bases and at J to 1 base, leaving 8 bases not matched to a gene. Germline V gene sequence: CDR1 WNHNN, CDR2 SYGVQD (reference sequence). In DNA form, the CDR3 reads TGCGCCAGCAGTGCCGCCTCCGGGACAGGGGGCACAGATACGCAGTATTTT. Translation gives CASSAASGTGGTDTQYF.

The chain employs TRBV6-6 and TRBJ2-1; 13 bases match TRBD2. This CDR3 has 16 amino acids. Germline V gives CDR1 MNHNY, CDR2 SVGAGI (reference sequence). Losses at the gene ends were 2 bases for V and 7 bases for J; bases not matched to a gene: 5. CDR3 bases: TGTGCCAGCAGTTACCACGGACTAGCGGGAGTGAATGAGCAGTTCTTC. Its translation: CASSYHGLAGVNEQFF.